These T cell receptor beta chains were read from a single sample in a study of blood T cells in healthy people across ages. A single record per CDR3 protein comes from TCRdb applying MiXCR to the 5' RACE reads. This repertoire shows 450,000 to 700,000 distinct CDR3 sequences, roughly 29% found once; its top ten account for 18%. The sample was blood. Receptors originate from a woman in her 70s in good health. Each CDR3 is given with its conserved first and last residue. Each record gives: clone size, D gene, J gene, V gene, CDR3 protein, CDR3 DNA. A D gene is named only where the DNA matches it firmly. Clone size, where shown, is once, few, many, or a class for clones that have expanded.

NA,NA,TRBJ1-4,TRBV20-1,CSASPRGDEKLFF,TGCAGTGCTAGTCCAAGAGGTGATGAAAAACTGTTTTTT
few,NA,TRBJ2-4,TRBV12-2,CASRPRRADLENIQYF,TGTGCAAGTCGCCCTAGGCGGGCGGACCTTGAAAACATTCAGTACTTC
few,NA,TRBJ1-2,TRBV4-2,CASSLDGGKVYGYTF,TGTGCCAGCTCCCTGGACGGGGGCAAGGTTTACGGCTACACCTTC
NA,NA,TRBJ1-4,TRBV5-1,CASRWGRDEKLFF,TGCGCCAGCAGGTGGGGTCGGGATGAAAAACTGTTTTTT
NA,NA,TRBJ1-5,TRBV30,CAWSAFAQPQHF,TGTGCCTGGAGTGCCTTCGCTCAGCCCCAGCATTTT
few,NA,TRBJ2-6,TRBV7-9,CASSLVPYSGANVLTF,TGTGCCAGCAGCTTAGTACCGTACTCTGGGGCCAACGTCCTGACTTTC
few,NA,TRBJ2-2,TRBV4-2,CASRPGQTSTGELFF,TGTGCCAGCAGACCGGGACAAACATCTACCGGGGAGCTGTTTTTT
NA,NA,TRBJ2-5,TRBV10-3,CAISDEAKETQYF,TGTGCCATCAGTGATGAGGCTAAAGAGACCCAGTACTTC
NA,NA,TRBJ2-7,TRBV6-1,CASSAGISYEQYF,TGTGCCAGCAGTGCAGGGATATCCTACGAGCAGTACTTC
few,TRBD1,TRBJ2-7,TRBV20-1,CSVGQGAVEQYF,TGCAGCGTCGGACAGGGGGCGGTCGAGCAGTACTTC
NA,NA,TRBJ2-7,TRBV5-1,CANSLRQGNEQYF,TGCGCCAACAGCTTGCGTCAGGGCAACGAGCAGTACTTC
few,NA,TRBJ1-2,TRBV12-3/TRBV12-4,CASSFTGRHGYTF,TGTGCCAGCAGCTTCACAGGGAGACATGGCTACACCTTC
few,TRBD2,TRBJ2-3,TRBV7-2,CASRVAGGRSTDTQYF,TGTGCCAGCAGGGTAGCGGGGGGGCGCAGCACAGATACGCAGTATTTT
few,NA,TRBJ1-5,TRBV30,CAWRLQGGQPQHF,TGTGCCTGGAGGCTACAGGGAGGTCAGCCCCAGCATTTT
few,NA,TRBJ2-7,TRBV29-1,CSVGRDSSEQYF,TGCAGCGTTGGCCGGGACTCCTCGGAGCAGTACTTC
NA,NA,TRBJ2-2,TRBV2,CASSETCEAGELFF,TGTGCCAGCAGTGAAACATGTGAGGCCGGGGAGCTGTTTTTT
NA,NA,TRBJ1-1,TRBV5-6,CASSSTRGGTEAFF,TGTGCCAGCAGCTCCACCCGGGGGGGCACTGAAGCTTTCTTT
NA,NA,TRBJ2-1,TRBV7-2,CASSFGGTGRAYNEQFF,TGTGCCAGCAGCTTCGGGGGAACGGGGAGAGCCTACAATGAGCAGTTCTTC
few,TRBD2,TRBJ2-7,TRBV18,CASSPLPGTSSYEQYF,TGTGCCAGCTCACCGCTGCCCGGGACTAGCTCCTACGAGCAGTACTTC
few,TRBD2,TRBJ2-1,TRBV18,CASSPTSGAINEQFF,TGTGCCAGCTCACCCACTAGCGGGGCTATCAATGAGCAGTTCTTC
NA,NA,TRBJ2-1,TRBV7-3,CASSPSVDTNEQFF,TGTGCCAGCAGCCCAAGTGTCGATACCAATGAGCAGTTCTTC
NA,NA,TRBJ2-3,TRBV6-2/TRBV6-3,CASSYQWGKSAVTQYF,TGTGCCAGCAGTTACCAGTGGGGTAAGAGCGCAGTTACGCAGTATTTT
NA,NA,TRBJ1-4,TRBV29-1,CSVRENEKLFF,TGCAGCGTTCGGGAGAATGAAAAACTGTTTTTT
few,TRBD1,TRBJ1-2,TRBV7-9,CASSTGQGVSYTF,TGTGCCAGCAGCACGGGACAGGGAGTGAGCTACACCTTC
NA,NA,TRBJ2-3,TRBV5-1,CASSSLTASTDTQYF,TGCGCCAGCAGCTCCTTGACAGCTAGCACAGATACGCAGTATTTT
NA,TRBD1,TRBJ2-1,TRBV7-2,CASSLNRGLNEQFF,TGTGCCAGCAGCCTTAACAGGGGGCTGAATGAGCAGTTCTTC